One and the same sample provided the 7 T cell receptor beta chains below, sequenced in a study of shared clonotypes between healthy human individuals. CD45RO-negative CD8 cells positively selected for CCR7 made up the naive population, which excluded terminally differentiated effector memory CD45RA+ cells. Using immunoSEQ multiplex PCR, the repertoire was profiled, and TCRdb retains in-frame clones only, with some absent. The sample carries some 2 million clones, roughly 95% recorded once. The sample comprised naive CD8+ T cells sorted from blood. These receptors came from a man in his late teens or twenties in good health.

The CDR3 region is CASSMRDRLYNEQFF. For the CDR3, the DNA is TGTGCCAGCAGCATGCGGGACAGGCTCTACAATGAGCAGTTCTTC. The chain employs TRBV7-9 and TRBJ2-1; 8 nucleotides agree with TRBD1. The CDR3 is made up of 15 amino acids. CDR1 is SEHNR, CDR2 FQNEAQ, per germline (reference sequence). The trim removed 5 bases at V and 3 bases at J, leaving 6 bases unmatched.

The chain employs TRBV28 and TRBJ2-1; 9 bases align to TRBD1. CDR3 size: 15 residues. J gave up 1 base and V 4 bases, and 2 bases lay outside the gene matches. Germline CDR1 and CDR2: MDHEN and SYDVKM. CDR3 in amino acids: CASSWTGESYNEQFF. The CDR3 nucleotides read TGTGCCAGCAGTTGGACAGGGGAGTCCTACAATGAGCAGTTCTTC.

The chain carries TRBV5-1 and TRBJ2-5, with a possible D match to TRBD2 (5 bases). The germline CDR1 and CDR2 sequences are SGHRS and YFSETQ. Trimming took off 1 base at V and 7 bases at J, with 14 bases between the two ends. The CDR3 length is 14 residues. Here the CDR3 DNA reads TGCGCCAGCAGCTTGACTAGGCCCGTGGGGACCCAGTACTTC. Its translation: CASSLTRPVGTQYF. Based on the CDR3 plus reference TRBV5-1 and TRBJ2-5, the full variable domain is KAGVTQTPRYLIKTRGQQVTLSCSPISGHRSVSWYQQTPGQGLQFLFEYFSETQRNKGNFPGRFSGRQFSNSRSEMNVSTLELGDSALYLCASSLTRPVGTQYFGPGTRLLVL.

This clone was detected a few times. The V gene is TRBV4-3, the J gene TRBJ1-1; perhaps TRBD1 as D (5 bases). Germline CDR1 and CDR2: LGHNA and YSLEER. V lost 0 bases, J lost 4 bases, and 15 bases lay in between. The CDR3 is made up of 16 amino acids. The chain's CDR3 is CASSQDLVLGGTEAFF. The CDR3, as DNA: TGCGCCAGCAGCCAAGATCTCGTTCTGGGGGGCACTGAAGCTTTCTTT.

This chain connects TRBV9 to TRBJ2-2; D call uncertain. The length of the CDR3 is 13 residues. Germline-derived CDR1 and CDR2 are SGDLS and YYNGEE. Between the trimmed V and J ends, which lost 3 bases and 3 bases, there was a span of 6 bases. The CDR3 DNA sequence: TGTGCCAGCAGCGCGTACCACACCGGGGAGCTGTTTTTT. This sequence encodes CASSAYHTGELFF.

A single count supports this clone. The chain joins TRBV6-1 to TRBJ2-1, with a tentative D call TRBD2 (5 bases). Trimming cost V 7 bases and J 9 bases, with 22 bases left between them. The germline CDR1 and CDR2 sequences are MNHNS and SASEGT. The CDR3 contains 15 residues. The CDR3 DNA reads TGTGCCAGCACAGAGTGGAGCGGCGGAATGGTTGAGCAGTTCTTC. Its protein product is CASTEWSGGMVEQFF.

This chain uses TRBV7-9 with TRBJ1-4; D gene unclear. This CDR3 has 15 amino acids. Germline V gives CDR1 SEHNR, CDR2 FQNEAQ (reference sequence). Deletions cut 0 bases from V and 7 bases from J, with 12 bases between. The CDR3, as DNA: TGTGCCAGCAGCTTAGCGCTCGGCAGCTCTGAAAAACTGTTTTTT. This gives the protein CASSLALGSSEKLFF.